These 21 T cell receptor beta chains were all obtained from the same sample, sequenced in a study of radiotherapy plus CTLA-4 blockade in lung cancer. TCRdb's copy holds only in-frame clones and misses some; the assay was immunoSEQ multiplex PCR. This sample yields fewer than 150,000 clones, of which about four fifths are seen a single time; roughly 5% belongs to the top ten. Sequences were derived from peripheral blood, sampled from a patient treated with radiotherapy plus ipilimumab. The source of these receptors is a human donor with non-small cell lung cancer who had a partial response to radiotherapy plus ipilimumab.

The chain joins TRBV28 to TRBJ1-2; D is possibly TRBD1 (6 bases). CDR1 MDHEN and CDR2 SYDVKM come from the germline V gene. CDR3 length: 16 amino acids. Trimming left V 6 bases short and J 0 bases short, with 17 bases between. The DNA for the CDR3 is TGTGCCAGCAGCAAAACACAGGGAAAGGCTAACTATGGCTACACCTTC. This codes for CASSKTQGKANYGYTF.

The chain links TRBV29-1 to TRBJ1-1; D is perhaps TRBD1 (5 bases). This CDR3 contains 13 residues. Per the germline V gene, CDR1 is SQVTM and CDR2 is ANQGSEA. V lost 3 bases and J 5 bases, leaving 13 bases between the germline ends. CDR3 sequence: CSVDLRGETEAFF. The CDR3 DNA sequence: TGCAGCGTTGACCTACGGGGGGAGACTGAAGCTTTCTTT.

This clone was recorded at least ten times. This CDR3 is also generated by other DNA sequences in the sample. The rearrangement uses TRBV28 and TRBJ1-2; 8 positions agree with TRBD1. Germline CDR1 MDHEN, CDR2 SYDVKM. The CDR3 extends over 13 amino acids. Trimming at V came to 2 bases and at J to 8 bases, leaving 4 bases not matched to a gene. Written as DNA, the CDR3 is TGTGCCAGCAGTTTACAGGGGGCCGGGGGCTACACCTTC. Translation: CASSLQGAGGYTF.

This clone has just one count. The CDR3 region is CASSLGTGTGELFF. CDR3 in DNA: TGTGCCAGCAGTCTGGGGACAGGGACCGGGGAGCTGTTTTTT. The genes are TRBV2 and TRBJ2-2; 9 bases are shared with TRBD1. Looked up from germline, CDR1 is SNHLY and CDR2 is FYNNEI. V lost 5 bases to trimming and J lost 5 bases; unmatched junction nucleotides: 3. The CDR3 has 14 amino acids.

This clone was counted between two and nine times. The chain links TRBV14 to TRBJ2-7, with 7 bases lining up with TRBD1. J gave up 3 bases and V 1 base, and 3 bases lay outside the gene matches. The CDR3 sequence is 14 residues long. Germline CDR1 reads SGHDN; CDR2 reads FVKESK. The CDR3 is CASSQVPGGYEQYF. The DNA of the CDR3 is TGTGCCAGCAGCCAAGTTCCAGGGGGCTACGAGCAGTACTTC. Complete variable domain (other parts from reference TRBV14 and TRBJ2-7): EAGVTQFPSHSVIEKGQTVTLRCDPISGHDNLYWYRRVMGKEIKFLLHFVKESKQDESGMPNNRFLAERTGGTYSTLKVQPAELEDSGVYFCASSQVPGGYEQYFGPGTRLTVT.

The V gene is TRBV28, the J gene TRBJ2-1, with D possibly being TRBD2 (6 bases). The V end was cut by 7 bases, the J end by 3 bases, with 10 bases between. There are 13 residues in the CDR3. The germline CDR1 and CDR2 sequences are MDHEN and SYDVKM. The DNA of the CDR3 is TGTGCCAGCACGGGAGCGAACTACAATGAGCAGTTCTTC. Translated: CASTGANYNEQFF.

This chain uses TRBV5-4 with TRBJ2-7, with 11 bases identical to TRBD1. CDR1 SGHNT and CDR2 YYREEE come from the germline V gene (reference sequence). The CDR3 has 15 amino acids. The ends lost 4 bases at V and 1 base at J; junction bases unmatched: 4. CDR3 in amino acids: CASSPGTGGSYEQYF. DNA for the CDR3: TGTGCCAGCAGCCCGGGGACAGGGGGGTCCTACGAGCAGTACTTC.

The CDR3 DNA sequence: TGTGCCAGCAGTGATAAACGGGAGGGCTTTAGTTGGGACAATGAGCAGTTCTTC. Translated: CASSDKREGFSWDNEQFF. The rearrangement uses TRBV2 and TRBJ2-1; TRBD2 matches 8 bases. Germline V gene sequence: CDR1 SNHLY, CDR2 FYNNEI. With 3 bases clipped from V and 5 bases from J, the junction kept 15 bases outside the gene matches. The length of the CDR3 is 18 residues. The full variable domain, rest sourced from reference TRBV2 and TRBJ2-1, is EPEVTQTPSHQVTQMGQEVILRCVPISNHLYFYWYRQILGQKVEFLVSFYNNEISEKSEIFDDQFSVERPDGSNFTLKIRSTKLEDSAMYFCASSDKREGFSWDNEQFFGPGTRLTVL.

A few counts support this clone. The chain joins TRBV7-2 to TRBJ2-5; D is ambiguous. Germline CDR1 and CDR2: SGHTA and FQGNSA. Trimming took 5 bases from V and 2 from J, leaving 6 bases between them. The CDR3 length is 12 residues. The CDR3 DNA sequence: TGTGCCAGCAGCCCAAAACAAGAGACCCAGTACTTC. Its protein product is CASSPKQETQYF. Combining the CDR3 with reference TRBV7-2 and TRBJ2-5 gives the whole variable domain GAGVSQSPSNKVTEKGKDVELRCDPISGHTALYWYRQSLGQGLEFLIYFQGNSAPDKSGLPSDRFSAERTGGSVSTLTIQRTQQEDSAVYLCASSPKQETQYFGPGTRLLVL.

The genes are TRBV19 and TRBJ1-5, with D uncertain. Per germline, CDR1 LNHDA and CDR2 SQIVND (reference sequence). This CDR3 has 15 amino acids. With 5 bases removed from V and 0 bases from J, the gap between germline ends came to 11 bases. CDR3 sequence: CASSDTDGSNQPQHF. The CDR3 DNA sequence: TGTGCCAGTAGTGACACCGATGGTAGCAATCAGCCCCAGCATTTT.

The V call is TRBV30, the J call TRBJ2-2; 8 nucleotides match TRBD1. V dropped 2 bases and J dropped 0; count of bases not matched to a gene: 5. The CDR3 is made up of 16 amino acids. Germline CDR1 is GTSNPN and CDR2 is SVGIG (reference sequence). CDR3 in amino acids: CAWSRGTGANTGELFF. Here the CDR3 DNA reads TGTGCCTGGAGTCGGGGGACAGGCGCGAACACCGGGGAGCTGTTTTTT.

V is TRBV19 and J is TRBJ2-3; 7 bases match TRBD1. CDR1 is LNHDA and CDR2 is SQIVND in the germline V gene (reference sequence). This CDR3 has 15 residues. After removal of 7 bases from V and 2 bases from J, the junction contained 9 bases not matched to a gene. The chain's CDR3 is CASISGTANTDTQYF. DNA of the CDR3: TGTGCCAGTATCTCCGGGACAGCCAACACAGATACGCAGTATTTT.

The chain links TRBV19 to TRBJ2-1; TRBD2 matches 13 bases. J was trimmed by 8 bases and V by 5 bases; bases with no gene match: 12. CDR3 length: 17 amino acids. Germline assignment: CDR1 LNHDA and CDR2 SQIVND (reference sequence). The CDR3 DNA reads TGTGCCAGTAGTCCTCACACTAGCGGGAGGGGAGGAGATGAGCAGTTCTTC. Residues: CASSPHTSGRGGDEQFF.

Here the CDR3 DNA reads TGTGCCAGCAGCTCATACCCACGGGCGGGGAACACTGAAGCTTTCTTT. Translation gives CASSSYPRAGNTEAFF. This rearrangement joins TRBV7-9 to TRBJ1-1; D gene uncertain. The V gene's germline CDR1 is SEHNR and CDR2 FQNEAQ (reference sequence). CDR3 length: 16 amino acids. Trimming stripped 4 bases from V and 1 base from J, with 16 bases between. The full variable domain, completed using reference TRBV7-9 and TRBJ1-1, is DTGVSQNPRHKITKRGQNVTFRCDPISEHNRLYWYRQTLGQGPEFLTYFQNEAQLEKSRLLSDRFSAERPKGSFSTLEIQRTEQGDSAMYLCASSSYPRAGNTEAFFGQGTRLTVV.

The V and J genes are TRBV5-1 and TRBJ2-1; 9 bases line up with TRBD2. The junction had 12 bases not matched to a gene; V was cut back by 0 bases and J by 8 bases. Germline assignment: CDR1 SGHRS and CDR2 YFSETQ. The CDR3 sequence is 17 residues long. CDR3 nucleotide sequence: TGCGCCAGCAGCTTGGCTCCTTTTAGCGGGAGTAACCATGAGCAGTTCTTC. As protein: CASSLAPFSGSNHEQFF.

The chain has TRBV28 and TRBJ2-2, with TRBD2 matching over 9 bases. This CDR3 spans 16 amino acids. Trimming took 2 bases from V and 5 from J; bases not matched to a gene: 6. The V gene's germline CDR1 is MDHEN and CDR2 SYDVKM. CDR3: CASSLLSGSITGELFF. The CDR3 region has the DNA TGTGCCAGCAGTTTACTTAGCGGGAGCATAACCGGGGAGCTGTTTTTT.

The V call is TRBV20-1, the J call TRBJ2-1, with no clear D. The V gene lost 6 bases and the J gene lost 7 bases, with 7 bases spanning the gap. CDR1 and CDR2 (germline): DFQATT, SNEGSKA (reference sequence). The CDR3 is 10 amino acids. The CDR3 loop reads CSAYLNEQFF. CDR3 DNA: TGCAGTGCCTACCTGAATGAGCAGTTCTTC.

The chain employs TRBV7-9 and TRBJ1-1, with a possible D match to TRBD1 (5 bases). Germline V CDR1 and CDR2: SEHNR, FQNEAQ (reference sequence). The CDR3 covers 15 residues. V was clipped by 5 bases and J by 0 bases, with 13 bases between them. This CDR3 reads CASSNYGHLNTEAFF. The DNA of the CDR3 is TGTGCCAGCAGCAACTACGGACACCTGAACACTGAAGCTTTCTTT.

The rearrangement uses TRBV5-4 and TRBJ1-2; 8 bases match TRBD1. V was pared by 3 bases and J by 7 bases, with 14 bases of the junction left unmatched. Germline loops: CDR1 SGHNT, CDR2 YYREEE (reference sequence). The CDR3 totals 16 residues. The CDR3 nucleotides are TGTGCCAGCAGCTCCGTGGGTCAGGGGGCTTCAATTGGCTACACCTTC. Its protein is CASSSVGQGASIGYTF.

This clone has a handful of counts. The rearrangement uses TRBV7-9 and TRBJ1-2; 8 bases are a match to TRBD1. The CDR3 has 16 residues. CDR1 and CDR2 (germline): SEHNR, FQNEAQ (reference sequence). Unmatched junction bases numbered 11, after V lost 5 bases and J lost 3 bases. Written as DNA, the CDR3 is TGTGCCAGCAGCCGAGAGGCGTCAGGGGGCTACTATGGCTACACCTTC. This codes for CASSREASGGYYGYTF.

The chain carries TRBV30 and TRBJ2-3; D may be TRBD2 (6 bases). V lost 0 bases and J lost 10, with 14 bases in between. Per the germline V gene, CDR1 is GTSNPN and CDR2 is SVGIG (reference sequence). This CDR3 is 13 amino acids long. CDR3 in amino acids: CAWSVTSSDSQYF. The DNA of the CDR3 is TGTGCCTGGAGTGTAACTAGCTCTGACTCGCAGTATTTT.